The clone carrying this TCR beta chain came up many times. Of the isolated RNA, all was reverse transcribed, and so the sequenced material was expressed TCRB transcripts. Assay used: immunoSEQ multiplex PCR; TCRdb lists only in-frame clones, some missing. The data show about 150,000 clones, approximately 8.1% seen once. The data are from a study of beta chain features in type 1 diabetes. The CDR3 contains 14 residues. The germline gives CDR1 MDHEN, CDR2 SYDVKM. V lost 7 bases to trimming and J lost 8 bases, with 18 bases between them. Sequencing input: central memory CD4+ T cells from blood. This sequence originates from a man between 18 and 35 years old in good health. The chain carries TRBV28 and TRBJ2-1, with D perhaps TRBD1 (5 bases). CDR3 residues: CASISQGQSDEQFF. The CDR3 nucleotides are TGTGCCAGCATCTCGCAGGGCCAGAGTGATGAGCAGTTCTTC.